This T cell receptor (beta chain) is from a study of cytomegalovirus exposure and HLA in healthy donors (dated by TCRdb to 2017 to 2019). Background on the whole study: According to an earlier analysis of a few hundred of the donors, about 170 million T cells yielded 90 million to 140 million unique TCR beta sequences and approximately 300 Gb of sequence data. Genome-wide SNP genotypes for about 55% of the roughly 670 donors were used in a later genetic analysis, which treated that subset as a discovery cohort. A separate validation cohort of 100 to 150 different subjects was used in addition to the approximately 670-subject first cohort. About five DR-DQ haplotypes were handled as single units for association and clustering, since linkage in the cohort was strong. The study aimed to test whether signatures of past pathogen exposure could be identified by cataloging public T cell receptors. HLA typing covered class I and class II loci at four-digit resolution. Donor age, sex, ethnicity and CMV serostatus were collected together with the repertoire data. Typing coverage differed by locus: A, B, C, DRB1 and DQB1 were typed in about 620-640 donors, DQA1 in 522, DPA1 in around 610, and DPB1 in roughly 450. The study profiled the T cell repertoires of some 610 subjects by immunosequencing and related them to cytomegalovirus serostatus. An earlier analysis of 587 of the donors used high-throughput TCR beta sequencing to judge whether each TCR beta V gene segment behaved as functional or pseudogenic. A later analysis re-examined previously published TCR beta repertoires from hundreds of donors and added high-resolution HLA genotyping to investigate patterns of TCR occurrence. In the later analysis, no new phenotypic data were used to find candidate immune exposures; instead, reliance was placed on TCR beta sequences and their occurrence across donors. All discovery cohort repertoires had been generated using a single sequencing platform. To predict cytomegalovirus infection status, the study combined high-throughput TCR immunosequencing, statistical association of individual TCRs with disease status, and machine learning. Across around 400 genotyped donors of the cohort, an average of about 200,000 unique TCR beta nucleotide sequences per donor were sequenced, and around 20% of those sequences were non-productive. Of the 300 to 500 genotyped donors, 80% to 90% were placed in the genetic ancestry cluster associated with self-reported Caucasian donors. Approximately 300 gigabases of sequencing data and approximately 91 million unique TCR sequences made up an early release that covered under 750 HLA-typed donors.

Germline trimming amounts to 4 bases on V and 5 bases on J, with 6 as the count of junction bases outside the gene matches. Reading from cysteine to phenylalanine, the CDR3 counts 15 amino acids. Of all the DNA, just the CDR3 is kept, 45 bases in frame from base 1. Taken from the germline V gene, the CDR1 and CDR2 loops are WSHSY and SAAADI. Concerning this clone itself: The antigen it recognizes is unknown.

Receptors were amplified or captured by the immunoSEQ multiplex PCR assay. The multiplex PCR relied on a mix of 60 forward primers for TCR Vbeta segments and 13 reverse primers for TCR Jbeta segments. The CDR3 region of rearranged TCR beta genes was amplified from genomic DNA with a multiplex PCR assay. The Illumina HiSeq System was used to sequence the amplified TCR beta libraries as 87-base-pair reads. Under the source paper's analysis protocol: In a later analysis, 77 million or so unique TCR beta chains were counted across the approximately 640 repertoires, and approximately 9.9 million of these chains were shared by at least two donors. To remove PCR and sequencing errors, raw reads were error-corrected and collapsed into unique sequences using a nearest-neighbor algorithm that merged closely related sequences. V, D and J gene segments were assigned by aligning CDR3 sequences to IMGT reference sequences. For a sequence to be retained, a match of at least six nucleotides was required to both a V gene segment and a J gene segment. A rearrangement counted as productive if the CDR3 had no stop codons and remained in frame with V and J, and every other rearrangement counted as non-productive. Following IMGT convention, CDR3 was defined as the stretch from the second conserved V-encoded cysteine up to the conserved J-encoded phenylalanine. In an earlier analysis of more than 550 of the donors, sequences lacking an unambiguous match to a single V gene segment were excluded. An earlier analysis of approximately 590 of the donors classified V segments as functional when productive rearrangements were above 56.7% and as segregating when the standard deviation between donors was above 5%. A statistical classification framework was built to diagnose cytomegalovirus status from the catalog of TCR beta chain sequences. In a later analysis, TCR nucleotide sequences were compared against IMGT/GENE-DB human TR gene sequences so that V and J genes could be assigned. In a later analysis, CDR3 sequences and most-parsimonious VDJ recombination scenarios were assigned using the TCRdist pipeline. In a later analysis, each TCR beta chain was defined by its CDR3 amino acid sequence together with its V-gene family, and reads without a unique V-gene family were excluded. As a way to deal with suspected cross-contamination and a sequencing artifact, a later analysis dropped 640 or so nucleotide sequences that were highly shared and had low generation probability. In a later analysis, a clonal expansion index for each public chain was calculated from normalized within-repertoire ranks of inferred template counts. In a later analysis, generation probabilities were computed using a VDJ recombination model fitted to out-of-frame rearrangements, and the results were checked against IGoR. In a later analysis, TCR-TCR, TCR-HLA and TCR-CMV co-occurrence was scored with hypergeometric tests, and a repertoire-size bias correction was applied to TCR pairs. False discovery rates were estimated in a later analysis by permuting HLA or CMV assignments 20 times. A later analysis grouped co-occurring TCRs with DBSCAN, adding TCRdist sequence similarity when clustering within HLA-allele-positive subsets. Co-occurrence clustering excluded repertoires with fewer than 30,000 or more than 120,000 public chains, plus five with anomalous nucleotide sharing. The table was pulled from immuneACCESS by TCRdb, which kept in-frame rearrangements only. Such tables lose some clones; where checked, under half of the loss comes from unresolved V genes, and the rest has no known cause. V and J calls and clone size come straight from that table; D and trimming were deduced from the DNA. The sample table includes 200,000 or so clones. The top ten constitute 1.1% of the sample.

Results the study describes overall, beyond this receptor: The classifier was reported to diagnose cytomegalovirus status with high specificity and sensitivity in both the original and validation cohorts. A later genetic analysis reported fewer N-insertions in productive TCRs among donors in an Asian-associated ancestry cluster than the approximately 670-donor mean. Correlated functional status among segregating V segments might be attributable to linkage disequilibrium, but an unknown experimental factor could not be ruled out. About 17 rarely observed V segments, including chromosome 9 orphons, were excluded from the earlier analysis of 550 to 700 of the donors because counts were too low. In vitro tests confirmed that a few of the cytomegalovirus-associated TCR beta chains recognize cytomegalovirus antigens. A later analysis found that most CMV-associated TCR beta chains appeared HLA-restricted, with HLA associations seemingly driven largely by CMV exposure. The presence/absence analyses assumed that sequencing depth was roughly uniform across donors, and that assumption may not be true. An association between a missense DCLRE1C variant and V-gene and J-gene trimming of TCR beta chains was found in a later genetic analysis and replicated in an independent cohort. Broadly in line with IMGT annotations, most TCR beta V segments showed up in productive rearrangements about 87% or about 30% of the time in an earlier analysis of several hundred of the donors. In a later analysis, HLA-associated TCR beta chains showed more clonal expansion and lower generation probabilities than non-associated chains that were equally common. A further reported finding was that TCR beta sequences accurately predicted the HLA-A and HLA-B alleles for most subjects in the first cohort. In a later analysis, TCR association rates were found to vary across HLA loci, with the most associated TCRs seen for DRB1 alleles and the fewest for HLA-C alleles. A cluster of highly shared sequence variants was judged likely to represent a technical artifact of the sequencing pipeline. Because the 87-base-pair reads could not distinguish some IMGT-functional V segments, including TRBV6-2 and TRBV6-3, those segments were excluded. Only TCR beta chains were sequenced in this cohort, and the absence of alpha or paired-chain data limited detectable features. Because some donors lacked HLA typing at each locus, the association tests relied only on the typed subset. According to the authors, the approach could potentially be generalized to other disease states and immunological phenotypes. Most TCR sequences were seen in very few donors, while some public TCRs were found in many individuals. The study listed 150 to 200 TCR beta chains as associated with cytomegalovirus. CMV serostatus was the only immune exposure information available for the cohort. In a later analysis, several top co-occurrence clusters were reported to appear linked to parvovirus B19, influenza, CMV and Epstein-Barr virus. When HLA alleles, especially DR and DQ, strongly co-occurred, TCR associations were difficult to assign to individual alleles. At a false discovery rate of 0.05, a later analysis linked 16,951 TCR beta sequences to specific HLA alleles.

The cohort was made up of 500 to 850 healthy bone marrow donors. All cohort members were sampled while nominally healthy, although unrecorded immune exposures were likely present. The donor was CMV seropositive and was included in the group of around 300 seropositive cohort members. A peripheral blood sample was provided by each donor, and peripheral blood mononuclear cells were used for TCR beta sequencing. The Qiagen DNeasy Blood Extraction Kit was used to extract genomic DNA from the blood cell samples. What was sequenced was PBMCs. The sequence was collected from a girl aged 2 to 9 in good health and CMV-seropositive. The V and J genes are TRBV10-2 and TRBJ1-1; the central 11 bases match TRBD1. In nucleotides, the sequence is TGCGCCAGCAGTGGGGGACAGGGGGGTGGAACTGAAGCTTTCTTT. Translated, this gives CASSGGQGGGTEAFF.